This entry is about one T cell receptor (beta chain). This sample is drawn from a study of T cells after yellow fever vaccination. Study details: Low-cell-number fractions were prepared with SMART-Seq v4 Ultra Low Input.

Study results and limitations: There was a small share of clonotypes that showed up in both the CD4 and CD8 compartments.

CDR1 and CDR2 (germline): LGHNA, YSLEER. The CDR3 has 16 amino acids. V lost 0 bases, J lost 5 bases, and 6 bases stayed unmatched. TCRdb ran MiXCR on the 5' RACE reads and lists one entry per CDR3 protein. The sample has over 65,000 distinct CDR3 sequences, about 14% seen once. The receptor's source is a man younger than 35 who received the YFV17D yellow fever vaccine. The material sequenced was CD8+ T cells not binding an NS4B(214-222) dextramer, sorted from PBMCs, taken 21 days after the first yellow fever vaccination. The chain uses TRBV4-3 and TRBJ2-1; TRBD2 matches at 8 bases. In nucleotides, the CDR3 is TGCGCCAGCAGCCAAGACGCGGGGGGTATTAACAATGAGCAGTTCTTC. Translation: CASSQDAGGINNEQFF.